This is a list of T cell receptor beta chains from one sample in a study of blood T cell repertoires in COVID-19. Using immunoSEQ multiplex PCR, the repertoire was profiled, and TCRdb retains in-frame clones only, with some absent. Of 250,000 or so clones listed, 87% are singletons. Material: PBMCs or T cells enriched from blood (not recorded which). Receptors originate from a man younger than 45 who had recovered from COVID-19. Both conserved end residues are part of each CDR3.

TRBV7-2	TRBJ1-6	CASRNRQGSPLHF
TRBV30	TRBJ1-5	CAWSHRDNQPQHF
TRBV5-1	TRBJ1-1	CASSLAPPRGAQVRNTEAFF
TRBV18	TRBJ2-7	CASSPLRDNYEQYF
TRBV27	TRBJ1-2	CASSFKQHGSYGYTF
TRBV9	TRBJ1-3	CASSVQGPDTIYF
TRBV21-1	TRBJ1-1	CASSKAYRGANTEAFF
TRBV6-1	TRBJ2-7	CASSDGLAGSYEQYF
TRBV27	TRBJ2-2	CASTETRQFANTGELFF
TRBV25-1	TRBJ2-3	CASSESSGSRTDTQYF
TRBV2	TRBJ2-7	CASSEAGSEQYF
TRBV18	TRBJ2-7	CASSPPGLGSYEQYF
TRBV18	TRBJ2-7	CASSPWTSYSYEQYF
TRBV4-1	TRBJ1-5	CASSRETGNSNQPQHF
TRBV11-3	TRBJ2-3	CASSLDYTSADTQYF
TRBV7-9	TRBJ2-3	CASSPARGRPDTQYF
TRBV7-8	TRBJ2-7	CASSLPGLAGEGQYF
TRBV11-2	TRBJ2-7	CASSLLGGRTSYEQYF
TRBV18	TRBJ2-7	CASSSGTGSTYEQYF
TRBV5-6	TRBJ2-7	CASSLTSGSYEQYF
TRBV28	TRBJ2-7	CASSLVRGLSSFTGVFSGEQYF